The 17 T cell receptor beta chains presented below share a single source sample, sequenced in a study of cytomegalovirus exposure and HLA in healthy donors. The PCR used 60 Vbeta and 13 Jbeta primers. TCRdb's table, derived via immunoSEQ multiplex PCR, lists solely in-frame clones and lacks some. Of over 100,000 clones in the sample, 70% to 85% were seen once. Sample: PBMCs. Source of these receptors: a young woman in good health and CMV-seropositive.

The chain links TRBV29-1 to TRBJ1-1; 7 nucleotides agree with TRBD1. The germline V gene has CDR1 SQVTM and CDR2 ANQGSEA. The CDR3 length is 13 residues. The junction had 6 bases not matched to a gene; V was cut back by 7 bases and J by 1 base. For the CDR3, the DNA is TGCAGCGGAGTGGGACAGCAGAACACTGAAGCTTTCTTT. Its translation is CSGVGQQNTEAFF.

The CDR3 DNA follows: TGTGCCAGCAGACAGGGCCGGAACACTGAAGCTTTCTTT. Encoded protein: CASRQGRNTEAFF. J is TRBJ1-1 and V is TRBV6-5, with a weak D call TRBD1 (6 bases). CDR3 length: 13 residues. The germline gives CDR1 MNHEY, CDR2 SVGAGI. The V and J ends lost 6 bases and 1 base respectively, with 9 bases between them.

The chain is built from TRBV27 and TRBJ2-1; D is possibly TRBD2 (6 bases). CDR3 size: 15 residues. Germline V lookup: CDR1 MNHEY, CDR2 SMNVEV (reference sequence). Trimming pared 4 bases from V and 7 bases from J, leaving 17 bases between. The CDR3 DNA follows: TGTGCCAGCAGTTCCTTCCCGGGACTCCCTAATGAGCAGTTCTTC. It is translated as CASSSFPGLPNEQFF.

The chain couples TRBV6-5 to TRBJ1-1; D possibly corresponds to TRBD1 (6 bases). CDR1 is MNHEY and CDR2 is SVGAGI in the germline V gene. The CDR3 is made up of 14 amino acids. Trimming took 6 bases from V and 5 from J, leaving 16 bases between them. The CDR3 loop reads CASRSGTQTTEAFF. The DNA of the CDR3 is TGTGCCAGCAGGTCCGGGACACAAACAACTGAAGCTTTCTTT.

This chain links TRBV15 with TRBJ2-5; weak D call: TRBD2 (5 bases). This CDR3 spans 15 amino acids. With 0 bases removed from V and 0 bases from J, the gap between germline ends came to 8 bases. Germline V gives CDR1 LNHNV, CDR2 YYDKDF (reference sequence). The CDR3 coding sequence is TGTGCCACCAGCAGAGAATCGGGGTACCAAGAGACCCAGTACTTC. It specifies CATSRESGYQETQYF.

V and J are TRBV2 and TRBJ2-2; 9 positions match TRBD2. Germline lookup yields CDR1 SNHLY and CDR2 FYNNEI. There are 15 residues in the CDR3. V lost 4 bases, J lost 5 bases, and 5 bases stayed unmatched. The CDR3 sequence: CASSGVAGETGELFF. DNA of the CDR3: TGTGCCAGCAGTGGAGTAGCGGGGGAAACCGGGGAGCTGTTTTTT.

The chain uses TRBV10-1 and TRBJ1-2, with 7 bases fitting TRBD1. V was clipped by 6 bases and J by 7 bases; unmatched bases: 14. CDR3 length: 15 residues. Germline lookup yields CDR1 WNHNN and CDR2 SYGVQD (reference sequence). This CDR3 reads CASREVRGQESGYTF. In DNA, the CDR3 is TGCGCCAGCAGAGAAGTTAGGGGGCAGGAGAGTGGCTACACCTTC.

The genes are TRBV6-1 and TRBJ1-3; 9 positions agree with TRBD1. V was clipped by 3 bases and J by 0 bases; unmatched bases: 12. The germline CDR1 and CDR2 sequences are MNHNS and SASEGT. The CDR3 extends over 19 amino acids. The CDR3 protein is CASSEPGTGLFLSGNTIYF. DNA of the CDR3: TGTGCCAGCAGTGAGCCCGGGACAGGGCTCTTCCTCTCTGGAAACACCATATATTTT.

V gene TRBV6-7 combines with J gene TRBJ2-5; 7 bases line up with TRBD2. TRBV6-7 is sorted into the ORF group, with uncertain function. The CDR3 is 16 residues long. V gave up 7 bases and J gave up 3 bases; unmatched junction bases: 14. CDR3 loop: CASTPIRASGKETQYF. The CDR3 DNA is TGTGCCAGCACCCCCATCCGAGCTAGCGGTAAAGAGACCCAGTACTTC.

This clone appeared once. Here the CDR3 reads CASSLGSGGAEDTQYF. The DNA for the CDR3 is TGTGCCAGCAGCTTGGGGAGCGGGGGCGCAGAAGATACGCAGTATTTT. The rearrangement joins TRBV7-9 to TRBJ2-3; 8 bases are shared with TRBD2. CDR1 SEHNR and CDR2 FQNEAQ come from the germline V gene (reference sequence). The CDR3 sequence is 16 residues long. The J segment lost 5 bases and the V segment lost 3 bases, leaving 10 bases of the junction unmatched.

This clone was found once. The chain employs TRBV7-2 and TRBJ2-3, with 7 bases matching TRBD1. V dropped 7 bases and J dropped 2; count of bases not matched to a gene: 9. This CDR3 region has 15 residues. The germline V gene has CDR1 SGHTA and CDR2 FQGNSA. CDR3 sequence reads: CASTIQGYFTDTQYF. As DNA, the CDR3 is TGTGCCAGCACGATACAGGGGTACTTCACAGATACGCAGTATTTT.

This chain uses TRBV5-6 with TRBJ2-3; 7 nucleotides line up with TRBD1. The CDR3 is made up of 13 amino acids. Unmatched junction bases numbered 1, after V lost 2 bases and J lost 4 bases. Germline lookup yields CDR1 SGHDT and CDR2 YYEEEE. The DNA of the CDR3 is TGTGCCAGCAGCTTTCAGGGGGCAGATACGCAGTATTTT. It translates to CASSFQGADTQYF.

The chain is built from TRBV2 and TRBJ2-3, with 8 bases aligning to TRBD2. J lost 2 bases, V lost 3 bases, and 4 bases had no gene match. The CDR3 contains 15 residues. Looked up from germline, CDR1 is SNHLY and CDR2 is FYNNEI. CDR3 residues: CASSESGGHTDTQYF. The CDR3 DNA reads as TGTGCCAGCAGTGAGAGCGGGGGCCACACAGATACGCAGTATTTT.

The chain combines TRBV15 with TRBJ1-5, with D perhaps matching TRBD1 (6 bases). V was pared by 0 bases and J by 3 bases, with 15 bases between. Looked up from germline, CDR1 is LNHNV and CDR2 is YYDKDF (reference sequence). This CDR3 spans 17 amino acids. CDR3 nucleotides: TGTGCCACCAGCAGAGATCGGACAGCCCTTTTCAATCAGCCCCAGCATTTT. Protein sequence: CATSRDRTALFNQPQHF.

The chain combines TRBV15 with TRBJ1-6; D unresolved. This CDR3 spans 15 amino acids. The germline V gene encodes CDR1 LNHNV and CDR2 YYDKDF (reference sequence). Trimming shortened V by 10 bases and J by 0 bases, and 13 bases separated the two germline ends. The CDR3 protein is CASLPGSSYNSPLHF. The CDR3 DNA reads TGTGCCAGTCTACCGGGGAGCTCCTATAATTCACCCCTCCACTTT. Drawing the rest from reference TRBV15 and TRBJ1-6, the complete variable domain is DAMVIQNPRYQVTQFGKPVTLSCSQTLNHNVMYWYQQKSSQAPKLLFHYYDKDFNNEADTPDNFQSRRPNTSFCFLDIRSPGLGDTAMYLCASLPGSSYNSPLHFGNGTRLTVT.

Only one count was recorded for this clone. This chain uses TRBV13 with TRBJ1-2; a weak D match, TRBD1 (5 bases). Between the trimmed V and J ends, which lost 5 bases and 4 bases, there was a span of 11 bases. Germline CDR1 reads PRHDT; CDR2 reads FYEKMQ (reference sequence). The CDR3 is 13 amino acids. The CDR3 DNA is TGTGCCAGCAGCCCACGGGGGGTCTATGGCTACACCTTC. Its protein product is CASSPRGVYGYTF. Filled out from reference TRBV13 and TRBJ1-2, the complete variable domain reads AAGVIQSPRHLIKEKRETATLKCYPIPRHDTVYWYQQGPGQDPQFLISFYEKMQSDKGSIPDRFSAQQFSDYHSELNMSSLELGDSALYFCASSPRGVYGYTFGSGTRLTVV.

There are a few counts of this clone. The rearrangement links TRBV5-5 to TRBJ2-3; 12 positions agree with TRBD2. Losses at the gene ends were 0 bases for V and 6 bases for J; bases not matched to a gene: 2. The CDR3 totals 15 residues. CDR1 SGHKS and CDR2 YYEKEE come from the germline V gene (reference sequence). CDR3: CASSLGLAGGDTQYF. CDR3 nucleotide sequence: TGTGCCAGCAGCTTGGGGCTAGCGGGAGGGGATACGCAGTATTTT.